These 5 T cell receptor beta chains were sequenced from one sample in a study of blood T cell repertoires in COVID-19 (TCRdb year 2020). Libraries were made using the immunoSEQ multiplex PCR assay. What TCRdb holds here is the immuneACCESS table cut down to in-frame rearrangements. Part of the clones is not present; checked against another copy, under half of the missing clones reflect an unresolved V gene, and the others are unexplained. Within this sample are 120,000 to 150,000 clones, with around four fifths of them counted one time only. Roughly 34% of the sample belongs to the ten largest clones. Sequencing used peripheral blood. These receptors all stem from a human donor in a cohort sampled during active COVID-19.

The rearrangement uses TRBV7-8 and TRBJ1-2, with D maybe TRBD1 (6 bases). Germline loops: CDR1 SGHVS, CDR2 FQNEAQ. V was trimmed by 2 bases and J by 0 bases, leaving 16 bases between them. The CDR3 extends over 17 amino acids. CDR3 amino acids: CASSLSRTVGTNYGYTF. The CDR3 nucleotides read TGTGCCAGCAGCTTAAGTCGGACAGTCGGAACTAACTATGGCTACACCTTC.

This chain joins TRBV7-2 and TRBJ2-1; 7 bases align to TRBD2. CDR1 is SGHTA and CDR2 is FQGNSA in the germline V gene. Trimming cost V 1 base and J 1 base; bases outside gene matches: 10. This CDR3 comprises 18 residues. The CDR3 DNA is TGTGCCAGCAGCTTAGTGGGCGGGGGACGTGGGTCCTACAATGAGCAGTTCTTC. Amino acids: CASSLVGGGRGSYNEQFF. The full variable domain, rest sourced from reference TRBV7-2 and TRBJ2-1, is GAGVSQSPSNKVTEKGKDVELRCDPISGHTALYWYRQSLGQGLEFLIYFQGNSAPDKSGLPSDRFSAERTGGSVSTLTIQRTQQEDSAVYLCASSLVGGGRGSYNEQFFGPGTRLTVL.

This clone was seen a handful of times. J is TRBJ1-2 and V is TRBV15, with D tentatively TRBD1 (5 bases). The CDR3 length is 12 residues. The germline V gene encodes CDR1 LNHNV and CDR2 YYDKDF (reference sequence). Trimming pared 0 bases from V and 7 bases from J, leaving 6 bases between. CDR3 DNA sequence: TGTGCCACCAGCAGAGATAGGGGTGGCTACACCTTC. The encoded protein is CATSRDRGGYTF.

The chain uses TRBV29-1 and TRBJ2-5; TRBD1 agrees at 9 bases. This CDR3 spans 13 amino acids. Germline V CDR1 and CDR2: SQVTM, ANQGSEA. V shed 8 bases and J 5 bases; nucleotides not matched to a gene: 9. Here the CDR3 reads CSSYRGRGETQYF. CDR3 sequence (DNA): TGCAGCTCGTACAGGGGGCGCGGGGAGACCCAGTACTTC.

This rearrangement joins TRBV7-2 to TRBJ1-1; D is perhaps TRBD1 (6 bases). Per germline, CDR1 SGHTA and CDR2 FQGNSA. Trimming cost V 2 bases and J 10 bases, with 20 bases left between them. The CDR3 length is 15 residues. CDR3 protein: CASSLSGGRQVGAFF. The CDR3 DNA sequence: TGTGCCAGCAGCTTATCGGGGGGAAGACAGGTCGGAGCTTTCTTT.